This T cell receptor (beta chain) is drawn from a study of regulatory T cells in long-lasting Graves disease. V was trimmed by 6 bases and J by 1 base, leaving 16 bases between them. CDR3 length: 15 amino acids. The V gene's germline CDR1 is DFQATT and CDR2 SNEGSKA (reference sequence). This clonotype came up many times. Assembly of TCR beta libraries relied on iRepertoire HTBI primers together with Arm-PCR of CDR3 regions. TCRdb re-called the multiplex PCR reads with MiXCR, one entry per CDR3 protein. The data contain 400,000 to 500,000 distinct CDR3 sequences, 16% of them seen just once; the ten biggest clones take up about 11%. Documented time point: newly diagnosed GD, antithyroid drugs for less than 3 months. From RNA extracted from PBMCs, the TCR library was made. These data were also filed under a second study, of T cells in Graves' hyperthyroidism and ophthalmopathy.

V and J are TRBV20-1 and TRBJ1-5; maybe TRBD1 (5 bases). The clonotype originates from a woman aged 25 to 39 with Graves disease. The sample was peripheral blood mononuclear cells (PBMCs), taken at new diagnosis, from a patient treated with antithyroid drugs. The DNA for the CDR3 is TGCAGTGCGAGAACCAACCAGGGCAGCAATCAGCCCCAGCATTTT. This encodes CSARTNQGSNQPQHF.